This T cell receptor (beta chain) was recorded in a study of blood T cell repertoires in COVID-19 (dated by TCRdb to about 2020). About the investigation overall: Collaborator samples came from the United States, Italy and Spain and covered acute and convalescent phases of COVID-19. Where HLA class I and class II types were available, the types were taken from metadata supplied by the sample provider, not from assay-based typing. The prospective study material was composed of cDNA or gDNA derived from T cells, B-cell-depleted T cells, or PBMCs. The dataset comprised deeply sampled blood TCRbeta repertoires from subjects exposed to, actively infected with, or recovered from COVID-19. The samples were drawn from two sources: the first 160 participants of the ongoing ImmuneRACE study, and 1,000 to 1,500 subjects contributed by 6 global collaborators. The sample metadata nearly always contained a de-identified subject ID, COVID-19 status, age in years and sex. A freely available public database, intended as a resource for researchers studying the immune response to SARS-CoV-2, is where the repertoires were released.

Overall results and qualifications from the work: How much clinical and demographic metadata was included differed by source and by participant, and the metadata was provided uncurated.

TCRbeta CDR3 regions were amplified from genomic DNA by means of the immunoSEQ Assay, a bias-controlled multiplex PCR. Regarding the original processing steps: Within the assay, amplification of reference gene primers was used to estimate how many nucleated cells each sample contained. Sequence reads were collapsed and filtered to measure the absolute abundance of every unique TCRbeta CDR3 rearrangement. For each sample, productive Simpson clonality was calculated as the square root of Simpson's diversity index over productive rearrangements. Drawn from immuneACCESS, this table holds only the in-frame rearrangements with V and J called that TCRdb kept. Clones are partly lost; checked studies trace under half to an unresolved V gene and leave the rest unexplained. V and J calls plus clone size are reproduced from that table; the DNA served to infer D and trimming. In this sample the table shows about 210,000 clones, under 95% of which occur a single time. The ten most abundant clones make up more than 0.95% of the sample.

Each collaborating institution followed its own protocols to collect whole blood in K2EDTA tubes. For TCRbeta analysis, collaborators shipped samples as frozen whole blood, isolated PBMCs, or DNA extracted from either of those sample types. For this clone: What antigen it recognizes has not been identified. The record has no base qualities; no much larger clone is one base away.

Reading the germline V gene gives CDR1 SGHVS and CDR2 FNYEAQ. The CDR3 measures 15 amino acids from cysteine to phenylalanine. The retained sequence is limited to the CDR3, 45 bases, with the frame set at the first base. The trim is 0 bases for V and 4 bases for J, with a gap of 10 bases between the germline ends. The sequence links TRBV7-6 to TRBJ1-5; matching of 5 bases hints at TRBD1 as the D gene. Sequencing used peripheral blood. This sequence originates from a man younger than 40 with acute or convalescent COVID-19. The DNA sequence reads TGTGCCAGCAGCTTAGCGGGAGGGGCGAATCAGCCCCAGCATTTT. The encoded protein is CASSLAGGANQPQHF.